The 32 T cell receptor beta chains below all came from one sample that was sequenced in a study of T cells in Graves' hyperthyroidism and ophthalmopathy. Amplified regions were TCR beta CDR3 sequences from RNA transcripts. In the first-round RT-PCR of the TCR CDR3, the HTBI primer set was used. TCRdb reanalysed the multiplex PCR reads using MiXCR and keeps one entry per CDR3 protein. The sample includes about 520,000 distinct CDR3 sequences, 24% of them seen just once. Specimen: blood. The receptors originated from a woman in her twenties or thirties with Graves' ophthalmopathy.

This clonotype was detected many times. The V and J genes are TRBV29-1 and TRBJ1-2, with 11 bases aligning to TRBD1. The CDR3 totals 13 residues. J lost 7 bases, V lost 7 bases, and 8 bases had no gene match. CDR1 and CDR2 from the germline V gene are SQVTM and ANQGSEA. CDR3: CSGSGQGALGYTF. The CDR3 coding sequence is TGCAGCGGCAGCGGACAGGGGGCGCTTGGCTACACCTTC.

Turning to this clonotype: A single base separates this from a much larger clone, so it may be a read error. V is TRBV19 and J is TRBJ1-1; weak D call: TRBD1 (5 bases). CDR3 length: 14 amino acids. Germline V lookup: CDR1 LNHDA, CDR2 SQIVND (reference sequence). CDR3 nucleotide sequence: TGTGCCAGTAGTATTTGGGGCGAGGACACTGAAGCTTGCTTT. Protein sequence: CASSIWGEDTEACF.

The gene calls are TRBV6-2 or TRBV6-3 and TRBJ2-2; TRBD1 might be the D (5 bases). This CDR3 has 14 residues. V shed 7 bases and J shed 2 bases, with 11 bases lying between them. Germline V gene lookup returns CDR1 MNHEY and CDR2 SVGEGT. CDR3 region: CASKVQGNTGELFF. The CDR3 nucleotides read TGTGCCAGCAAGGTGCAGGGTAACACCGGGGAGCTGTTTTTT.

The sample holds many counts of this clonotype. CDR3 in DNA: TGTGCCACCAGCAGAGATAAGACGGGAAGGGCGGATCAGCCCCAGCATTTT. Protein: CATSRDKTGRADQPQHF. V is TRBV15 and J is TRBJ1-5; D uncertain. The CDR3 runs to 17 residues. V lost 0 bases, J lost 5 bases, and 17 bases lay in between. CDR1 and CDR2 from the germline V gene are LNHNV and YYDKDF (reference sequence).

In its sample, this clonotype was seen many times. The chain carries TRBV6-1 and TRBJ2-5; 9 bases are a match to TRBD1. Germline V gene data show CDR1 as MNHNS and CDR2 as SASEGT. The CDR3 totals 16 residues. V lost 6 bases and J lost 5; bases outside the gene matches: 13. The CDR3 DNA is TGTGCCAGCAGCCAACAGACAGGGGGGAAGCGGGAGACCCAGTACTTC. Translated, it gives CASSQQTGGKRETQYF.

This clonotype was counted at least ten times. The rearrangement links TRBV7-1 to TRBJ2-3, with no clear D. TRBV7-1 counts as an open reading frame of uncertain function. There are 19 residues in the CDR3. Trimming removed 3 bases at V and 1 base at J, with 23 bases between. CDR3 residues: CASSSVLSLGSPRTDTQYF. DNA for the CDR3: TGTGCCAGCAGCTCGGTTCTATCTCTTGGCTCCCCTCGCACAGATACGCAGTATTTT.

This clonotype was recorded a few times. The V call is TRBV4-1, the J call TRBJ2-7, with D perhaps matching TRBD1 or TRBD2 (6 bases each). The CDR3 covers 16 residues. Trimming left V 0 bases short and J 4 bases short, with 16 bases between. Germline-derived CDR1 and CDR2 are MGHRA and YSYEKL. The CDR3 sequence: CASSQDSSGAGYEQYF. The CDR3 DNA sequence: TGCGCCAGCAGCCAAGATTCTTCGGGGGCCGGTTACGAGCAGTACTTC.

This clonotype has ten or more counts. V usage is TRBV7-2 and J usage is TRBJ2-3; D ambiguous. There are 18 residues in the CDR3. CDR1 is SGHTA, CDR2 FQGNSA, per germline. Trimming took off 1 base at V and 0 bases at J, with 17 bases between the two ends. The CDR3 loop is CASSLVHLGISSTDTQYF. CDR3 nucleotide sequence: TGTGCCAGCAGCTTAGTGCACTTAGGCATTTCTAGCACAGATACGCAGTATTTT.

This clonotype was seen repeatedly, ten times or more. The rearrangement uses TRBV9 and TRBJ2-7; weak D call: TRBD2 (7 bases). Trimming took 0 bases from V and 7 from J, leaving 8 bases between them. CDR3 length: 12 residues. Germline V gene lookup returns CDR1 SGDLS and CDR2 YYNGEE. CDR3 bases: TGTGCCAGCAGCGTAGAGGGGGGGGAGCAGTACTTC. The encoded protein is CASSVEGGEQYF.

The sample holds many counts of this clonotype. The CDR3 is CASSSIWTGSYEQYF. CDR3 in DNA: TGTGCCAGCAGCTCGATTTGGACAGGTTCATACGAGCAGTACTTC. The chain links TRBV11-2 to TRBJ2-7; 7 positions agree with TRBD1. Germline V lookup: CDR1 SGHAT, CDR2 FQNNGV. After removal of 4 bases from V and 4 bases from J, the junction contained 10 bases not matched to a gene. There are 15 residues in the CDR3.

This clonotype was counted many times. The chain recombines TRBV9 with TRBJ2-7; perhaps TRBD2 as D (5 bases). CDR1 is SGDLS, CDR2 YYNGEE, per germline. The length of the CDR3 is 14 residues. V was pared by 0 bases and J by 7 bases, with 14 bases between. CDR3: CASSVGPGMVEQYF. CDR3 nucleotides: TGTGCCAGCAGCGTAGGCCCGGGAATGGTTGAGCAGTACTTC.

The table lists this clonotype with many counts. V and J are TRBV27 and TRBJ2-7; D possibly corresponds to TRBD2 (6 bases). The CDR3 runs 14 residues. Per germline, CDR1 MNHEY and CDR2 SMNVEV (reference sequence). Trimming took 8 bases from V and 2 from J, leaving 16 bases between them. CDR3 in DNA: TGTGCCAGCTGCTCCGGGACTGAACCCTACGAGCAGTACTTC. Translated, it gives CASCSGTEPYEQYF.

This clonotype was found a few times. This chain connects TRBV2 to TRBJ1-2; TRBD1 might be the D (5 bases). V shed 8 bases and J shed 4 bases, with 14 bases lying between them. CDR1 SNHLY and CDR2 FYNNEI come from the germline V gene. The CDR3 runs 13 residues. The CDR3 DNA reads as TGTGCCAGCTTAGGGCAGGGCGTCTATGGCTACACCTTC. Its protein product is CASLGQGVYGYTF.

This clonotype was found many times. The rearrangement links TRBV28 to TRBJ2-5, with 8 positions matching TRBD2. Unmatched junction bases numbered 5, after V lost 6 bases and J lost 5 bases. The CDR3 sequence is 13 residues long. Germline V gene data show CDR1 as MDHEN and CDR2 as SYDVKM. The CDR3 reads CASSPPGGETQYF. CDR3 in DNA: TGTGCCAGCAGCCCACCGGGGGGGGAGACCCAGTACTTC.

This clonotype was recorded many times. The chain recombines TRBV15 with TRBJ1-6; D gene unclear. V was shortened by 4 bases and J by 0 bases, with 4 bases between the two germline ends. The CDR3 has 14 amino acids. Per the germline V gene, CDR1 is LNHNV and CDR2 is YYDKDF (reference sequence). The CDR3 sequence: CATSTSSYNSPLHF. Here the CDR3 DNA reads TGTGCCACCAGCACCAGCTCCTATAATTCACCCCTCCACTTT. The full variable domain, its missing parts supplied by reference TRBV15 and TRBJ1-6, is DAMVIQNPRYQVTQFGKPVTLSCSQTLNHNVMYWYQQKSSQAPKLLFHYYDKDFNNEADTPDNFQSRRPNTSFCFLDIRSPGLGDTAMYLCATSTSSYNSPLHFGNGTRLTVT.

This clonotype showed up many times. The chain uses TRBV9 and TRBJ1-2; 9 bases are shared with TRBD1. The CDR3 contains 14 residues. Germline CDR1 SGDLS, CDR2 YYNGEE. V was pared by 4 bases and J by 7 bases, with 8 bases of the junction left unmatched. The CDR3 here is CASSPAGTGFGYTF. CDR3 DNA: TGTGCCAGCAGCCCCGCCGGGACAGGGTTTGGCTACACCTTC.

This clonotype was detected a few times. J is TRBJ1-1 and V is TRBV12-3 or TRBV12-4; D uncertain. The V gene lost 6 bases and the J gene lost 5 bases, with 19 bases spanning the gap. The CDR3 sequence is 15 residues long. CDR3 DNA sequence: TGTGCCAGCAGCCGAACCGGACGAAGCCGGACTGAAGCTTTCTTT. Encoded protein: CASSRTGRSRTEAFF.

This clonotype was found many times. V usage is TRBV5-1 and J usage is TRBJ1-1; no clear D. Germline CDR1 reads SGHRS; CDR2 reads YFSETQ. V was trimmed by 4 bases and J by 0 bases, leaving 13 bases between them. The CDR3 contains 15 residues. CDR3 in DNA: TGCGCCAGCAGCCCGAAGACGGCCCTGAACACTGAAGCTTTCTTT. Its translation is CASSPKTALNTEAFF. Full variable domain (rest looked up from reference TRBV5-1 and TRBJ1-1): KAGVTQTPRYLIKTRGQQVTLSCSPISGHRSVSWYQQTPGQGLQFLFEYFSETQRNKGNFPGRFSGRQFSNSRSEMNVSTLELGDSALYLCASSPKTALNTEAFFGQGTRLTVV.

The chain is built from TRBV20-1 and TRBJ1-1; D call uncertain. V lost 1 base and J 5 bases, leaving 20 bases between the germline ends. Per the germline V gene, CDR1 is DFQATT and CDR2 is SNEGSKA (reference sequence). The CDR3 is 16 amino acids. This CDR3 is CSARVLLGLQVTEAFF. CDR3 nucleotide sequence: TGCAGTGCTAGAGTCCTCCTGGGTTTGCAGGTAACTGAAGCTTTCTTT.

This chain joins TRBV28 and TRBJ2-7; 8 nucleotides line up with TRBD2. Trimming cost V 1 base and J 3 bases; bases outside gene matches: 5. The CDR3 sequence is 15 residues long. Germline CDR1 is MDHEN and CDR2 is SYDVKM. The CDR3 coding sequence is TGTGCCAGCAGTTTATTCCCTAGCGGGTTCTACGAGCAGTACTTC. The encoded protein is CASSLFPSGFYEQYF. Variable domain in full (rest from reference TRBV28 and TRBJ2-7): DVKVTQSSRYLVKRTGEKVFLECVQDMDHENMFWYRQDPGLGLRLIYFSYDVKMKEKGDIPEGYSVSREKKERFSLILESASTNQTSMYLCASSLFPSGFYEQYFGPGTRLTVT.

The table lists this clonotype with many counts. The chain links TRBV24-1 to TRBJ1-1, with unresolved D. The V gene lost 2 bases and the J gene lost 4 bases, with 7 bases spanning the gap. Germline CDR1 is KGHDR and CDR2 is SFDVKD. The CDR3 runs to 13 residues. CDR3 DNA sequence: TGTGCCACCAGTGATTACCGCGGCACTGAAGCTTTCTTT. Translation gives CATSDYRGTEAFF.

This sequence joins TRBV2 and TRBJ1-1; D is unclear. V lost 8 bases and J lost 1, with 14 bases in between. Germline loops: CDR1 SNHLY, CDR2 FYNNEI. The CDR3 loop spans 14 amino acids. CDR3 loop: CASGWAGGNTEAFF. In DNA, the CDR3 is TGTGCCAGCGGTTGGGCAGGAGGGAACACTGAAGCTTTCTTT.

This clonotype was recorded many times. The chain combines TRBV12-3 or TRBV12-4 with TRBJ2-2; 7 bases fit TRBD1. The CDR3 contains 13 residues. Unmatched junction bases numbered 4, after V lost 6 bases and J lost 6 bases. CDR3 coding DNA: TGTGCCAGCAGGACAGGGACGGCCGGGGAGCTGTTTTTT. It is translated as CASRTGTAGELFF.

This clonotype was seen a few times. The V call is TRBV29-1, the J call TRBJ1-2; D perhaps matches TRBD1 (5 bases). This CDR3 contains 11 residues. V was trimmed by 4 bases and J by 8 bases, leaving 11 bases between them. CDR1 is SQVTM, CDR2 ANQGSEA, per germline. CDR3 protein: CSVGGGEGYTF. The CDR3, as DNA: TGCAGCGTTGGCGGGGGAGAAGGCTACACCTTC.

This clonotype was detected ten times or more. J is TRBJ2-5 and V is TRBV20-1; D possibly uses TRBD1 or TRBD2 (5 bases each). Trimming removed 6 bases at V and 4 bases at J, with 9 bases between. The CDR3 is made up of 11 amino acids. Germline CDR1 reads DFQATT; CDR2 reads SNEGSKA (reference sequence). The CDR3 sequence: CSAGDRETQYF. CDR3 coding DNA: TGCAGTGCCGGGGACCGAGAGACCCAGTACTTC.

This clonotype was seen just once. The chain combines TRBV7-2 with TRBJ2-7; D is possibly TRBD2 (7 bases). CDR1 is SGHTA and CDR2 is FQGNSA in the germline V gene. V lost 5 bases and J lost 3, with 17 bases in between. CDR3 length equals 15 residues. This CDR3 is CASSPARGAGYEQYF. CDR3 bases: TGTGCCAGCAGCCCCGCCCGGGGGGCGGGCTACGAGCAGTACTTC. Based on the CDR3 plus reference TRBV7-2 and TRBJ2-7, the full variable domain is GAGVSQSPSNKVTEKGKDVELRCDPISGHTALYWYRQSLGQGLEFLIYFQGNSAPDKSGLPSDRFSAERTGGSVSTLTIQRTQQEDSAVYLCASSPARGAGYEQYFGPGTRLTVT.

The chain carries TRBV12-3 or TRBV12-4 and TRBJ1-5, with D possibly matching TRBD1 (5 bases). The CDR3 has 13 amino acids. Trimming stripped 1 base from V and 7 bases from J, with 8 bases between. CDR3 protein: CASSLERGQPQHF. DNA for the CDR3: TGTGCCAGCAGTTTAGAGCGGGGCCAGCCCCAGCATTTT.

A remark on this clonotype: A read error may produce the germline difference seen at one junction end. The chain combines TRBV12-3 or TRBV12-4 with TRBJ1-1, with 7 bases identical to TRBD1. The CDR3 totals 16 residues. The CDR3 spells CASNLGDSNPNTEAFF. CDR3 DNA: TGTGCCAGCAATTTAGGGGACAGCAACCCGAACACTGAAGCTTTCTTT.

There are a few counts of this clonotype. V is TRBV6-5 and J is TRBJ1-5; D unresolved. Germline V gene sequence: CDR1 MNHEY, CDR2 SVGAGI. CDR3 length: 14 residues. V dropped 1 base and J dropped 5 bases, with 9 bases sitting between them. The CDR3 DNA reads TGTGCCAGCAGTTACTTGGCGGGATATCAGCCCCAGCATTTT. Translated: CASSYLAGYQPQHF.

V is TRBV7-8 and J is TRBJ1-5; D not certain. This CDR3 has 14 residues. CDR1 and CDR2 (germline): SGHVS, FQNEAQ. Trimming cost V 0 bases and J 7 bases, with 10 bases left between them. In DNA form, the CDR3 reads TGTGCCAGCAGCTTAGCGCGGGGTGTACAGCCCCAGCATTTT. Its translation is CASSLARGVQPQHF.

This clonotype was recorded at least ten times. This chain links TRBV11-1 with TRBJ2-7, with D perhaps matching TRBD1 or TRBD2 (5 bases each). The CDR3 contains 16 residues. The germline CDR1 and CDR2 sequences are SGHAT and FQDESV (reference sequence). V was pared by 2 bases and J by 0 bases, with 14 bases between. The CDR3 region has the DNA TGTGCCAGCAGCTTAACTATGCCGGGGCGCTCCTACGAGCAGTACTTC. Residues: CASSLTMPGRSYEQYF.

The V gene is TRBV19, the J gene TRBJ2-5; either TRBD1 or TRBD2 may supply D (5 bases each). Trimming shortened V by 4 bases and J by 4 bases, and 10 bases separated the two germline ends. Germline V gene sequence: CDR1 LNHDA, CDR2 SQIVND (reference sequence). This CDR3 region has 13 residues. The CDR3 protein is CASSTGTAETQYF. CDR3 bases: TGTGCCAGTAGTACCGGGACCGCAGAGACCCAGTACTTC.